Below, one TCR beta chain is given with its context. The antigen remains unidentified. This sample stems from a study of shared clonotypes between healthy human individuals. At the level of the study: The cohort had two women and a few men, ages 18 to 49. CD4 naive and CD4 memory each took three plates per donor, while CD8 naive took two and CD8 memory one. The study's findings and limits: Of the naive CD4 clonotypes, around 5.2% were shared across a few donors.

TCRdb's copy holds only in-frame clones and misses some; the assay was immunoSEQ multiplex PCR. Among about 580,000 clones, 95% to 98% were seen once, and the ten largest hold less than 0.35%. In the naive CD8 group, cells lacked CD45RO and were positively selected for CCR7, so terminally differentiated effector memory CD45RA+ cells were left out. All donors were healthy HIV-negative adults lacking recent acute infections or vaccinations. This CDR3 spans 16 amino acids. Germline loops: CDR1 LNHNV, CDR2 YYDKDF (reference sequence). Trimming took 3 bases from V and 0 from J, leaving 13 bases between them.

This rearrangement joins TRBV15 to TRBJ2-3; D may be TRBD2 (6 bases). The sequencing input was naive CD8+ T cells sorted from blood. This TCR derives from a man younger than 40 in good health. CDR3: CATSSTLATSTDTQYF. CDR3 DNA sequence: TGTGCCACCAGCAGTACCCTAGCGACTAGCACAGATACGCAGTATTTT.